This T cell receptor beta chain was found in a study of OX40 agonist ivuxolimab in advanced cancers. Overall study: The drug used for patients, ivuxolimab, was an agonistic anti-OX40 (CD134) antibody. Patients treated during dose escalation were battling hepatocellular carcinoma, melanoma, renal cell or head and neck cancer.

The study's findings and limits: More expanded clones were found, on average, in CD8+ than in CD4+ T cells. Clones of CD4+ and CD8+ blood T cells grew by week 6 at doses of 0.1 to 3.0 mg/kg.

Measured with immunoSEQ multiplex PCR; TCRdb has only the in-frame clones, and not every one. The sample includes about 88,000 clones, more than 75% of them seen just once. Concerning this clone itself: Its antigen is unidentified.

V trimming: 1 base; J trimming: 1 base; junction bases outside the gene matches: 2. The CDR3 spans 16 residues. Germline values: CDR1 KGHSH, CDR2 LQKENI. Source: CD4+ or CD8+ T cells sorted from blood, taken in a trial of the OX40 agonist ivuxolimab. V and J are TRBV18 and TRBJ2-2, with TRBD2 matching over 8 bases. The TCR sequence derives from an adult with an advanced solid tumor such as melanoma, head and neck, liver or kidney cancer. The DNA of the CDR3 is TGTGCCAGCTCACCACTGAGCGGGAGGAACACCGGGGAGCTGTTTTTT. It codes for CASSPLSGRNTGELFF.